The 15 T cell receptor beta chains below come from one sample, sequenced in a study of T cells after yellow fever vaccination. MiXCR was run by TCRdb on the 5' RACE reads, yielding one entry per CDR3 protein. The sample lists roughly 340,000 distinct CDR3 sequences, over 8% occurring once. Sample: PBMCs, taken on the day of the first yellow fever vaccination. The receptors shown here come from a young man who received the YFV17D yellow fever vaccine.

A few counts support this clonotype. CDR3 nucleotide sequence: TGTGCCAGCAGCTTAGACCCTAGCCCGGACATTCAGTACTTC. Protein sequence: CASSLDPSPDIQYF. This rearrangement joins TRBV7-9 to TRBJ2-4; D is perhaps TRBD2 (5 bases). Germline V CDR1 and CDR2: SEHNR, FQNEAQ (reference sequence). The CDR3 covers 14 residues. V lost 1 base, J lost 8 bases, and 12 bases lay in between. Supplemented by reference TRBV7-9 and TRBJ2-4, the full variable domain reads DTGVSQNPRHKITKRGQNVTFRCDPISEHNRLYWYRQTLGQGPEFLTYFQNEAQLEKSRLLSDRFSAERPKGSFSTLEIQRTEQGDSAMYLCASSLDPSPDIQYFGAGTRLSVL.

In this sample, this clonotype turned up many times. CDR3 bases: TGTGCCAGCAGCTTAGAAGGCTTCGGGGAGACCCAGTACTTC. It encodes CASSLEGFGETQYF. V and J are TRBV7-9 and TRBJ2-5, with no clear D. This CDR3 comprises 14 residues. Germline V CDR1 and CDR2: SEHNR, FQNEAQ (reference sequence). The germline V and J ends were trimmed by 1 base and 5 bases, with 11 bases remaining between them. The full variable domain, rest sourced from reference TRBV7-9 and TRBJ2-5, is DTGVSQNPRHKITKRGQNVTFRCDPISEHNRLYWYRQTLGQGPEFLTYFQNEAQLEKSRLLSDRFSAERPKGSFSTLEIQRTEQGDSAMYLCASSLEGFGETQYFGPGTRLLVL.

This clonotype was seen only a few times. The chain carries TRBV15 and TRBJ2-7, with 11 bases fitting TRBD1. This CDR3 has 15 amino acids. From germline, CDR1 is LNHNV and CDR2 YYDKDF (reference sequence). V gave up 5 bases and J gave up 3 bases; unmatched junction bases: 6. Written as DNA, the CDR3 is TGTGCCACCAGCGTAAGGACAGGGGGCCTCTACGAGCAGTACTTC. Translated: CATSVRTGGLYEQYF.

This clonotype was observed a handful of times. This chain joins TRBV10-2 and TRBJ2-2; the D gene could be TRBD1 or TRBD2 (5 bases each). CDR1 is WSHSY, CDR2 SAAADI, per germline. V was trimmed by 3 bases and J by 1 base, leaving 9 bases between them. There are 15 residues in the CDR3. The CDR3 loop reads CASSDWGLNTGELFF. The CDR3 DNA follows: TGCGCCAGCAGTGATTGGGGGTTGAACACCGGGGAGCTGTTTTTT.

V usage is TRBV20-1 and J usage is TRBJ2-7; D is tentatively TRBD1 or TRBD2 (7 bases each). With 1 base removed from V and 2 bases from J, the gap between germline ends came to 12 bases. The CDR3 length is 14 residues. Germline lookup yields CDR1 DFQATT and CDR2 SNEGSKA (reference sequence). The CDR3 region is CSARGRGGTYEQYF. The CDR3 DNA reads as TGCAGTGCTAGAGGCAGGGGGGGCACCTACGAGCAGTACTTC.

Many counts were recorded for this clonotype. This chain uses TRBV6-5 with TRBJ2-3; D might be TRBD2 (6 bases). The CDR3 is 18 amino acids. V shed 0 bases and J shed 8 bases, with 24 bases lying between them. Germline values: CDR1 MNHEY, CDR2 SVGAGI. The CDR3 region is CASSYSIPGSPISGTQYF. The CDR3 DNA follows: TGTGCCAGCAGTTACTCGATCCCAGGATCCCCTATTAGCGGTACGCAGTATTTT.

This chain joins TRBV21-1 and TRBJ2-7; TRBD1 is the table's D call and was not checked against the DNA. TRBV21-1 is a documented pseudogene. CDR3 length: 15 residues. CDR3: CASSMTGHRIGEQYV. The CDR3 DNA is TGTGCCAGCAGCATGACAGGGCATAGGATTGGCGAGCAGTACGTC.

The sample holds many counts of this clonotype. CDR3 region: CASSSPTGTTGQFF. The CDR3 coding sequence is TGTGCCAGCAGTTCTCCGACAGGGACGACCGGGCAGTTCTTC. The rearrangement uses TRBV12-3 or TRBV12-4 and TRBJ2-1; 7 bases match TRBD1. V shed 4 bases, J shed 12 bases, and the junction held 12 bases outside the gene matches. This CDR3 contains 14 residues.

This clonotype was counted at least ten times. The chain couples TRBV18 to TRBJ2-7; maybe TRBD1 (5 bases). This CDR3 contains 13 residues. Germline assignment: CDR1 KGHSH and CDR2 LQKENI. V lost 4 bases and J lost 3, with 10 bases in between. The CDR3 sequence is CASSQGLNYEQYF. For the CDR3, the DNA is TGTGCCAGCTCACAGGGGTTAAACTACGAGCAGTACTTC.

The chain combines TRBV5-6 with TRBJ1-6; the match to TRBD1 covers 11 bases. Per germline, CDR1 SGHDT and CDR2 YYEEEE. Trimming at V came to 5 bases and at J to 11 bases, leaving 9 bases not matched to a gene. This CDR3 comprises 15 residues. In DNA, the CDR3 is TGTGCCAGCAGTTCCGGGACAGGGGGAACAACACCCCTCCACTTT. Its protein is CASSSGTGGTTPLHF.

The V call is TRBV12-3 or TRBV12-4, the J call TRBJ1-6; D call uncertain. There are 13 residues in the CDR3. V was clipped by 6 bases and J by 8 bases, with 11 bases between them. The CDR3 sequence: CASSRGWDSPLHF. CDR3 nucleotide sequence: TGTGCCAGCAGCCGAGGGTGGGATTCACCCCTCCACTTT.

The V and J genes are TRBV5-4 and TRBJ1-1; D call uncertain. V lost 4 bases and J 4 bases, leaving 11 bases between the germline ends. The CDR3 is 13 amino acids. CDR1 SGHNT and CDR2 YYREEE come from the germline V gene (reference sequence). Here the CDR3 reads CASSPIDFTEAFF. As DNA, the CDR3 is TGTGCCAGCAGCCCGATAGATTTCACTGAAGCTTTCTTT.

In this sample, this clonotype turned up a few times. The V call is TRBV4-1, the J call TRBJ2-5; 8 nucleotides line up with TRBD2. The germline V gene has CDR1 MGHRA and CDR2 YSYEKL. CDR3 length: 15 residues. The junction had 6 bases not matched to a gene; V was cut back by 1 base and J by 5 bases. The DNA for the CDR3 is TGCGCCAGCAGCCAAGTTCAAGCGGGGGAGGAGACCCAGTACTTC. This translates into CASSQVQAGEETQYF.

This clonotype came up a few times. CDR3 DNA sequence: TGCAGCGGGGGGGGATCCTACGAGCAGTACTTC. As protein: CSGGGSYEQYF. The chain carries TRBV20-1 and TRBJ2-7; 8 nucleotides align to TRBD2. The germline V gene has CDR1 DFQATT and CDR2 SNEGSKA (reference sequence). The CDR3 is made up of 11 amino acids.

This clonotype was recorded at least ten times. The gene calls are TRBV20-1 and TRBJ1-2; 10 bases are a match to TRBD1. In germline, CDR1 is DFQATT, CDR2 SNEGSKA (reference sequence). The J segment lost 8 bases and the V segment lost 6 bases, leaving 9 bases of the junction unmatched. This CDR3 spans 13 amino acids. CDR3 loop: CSASGTGVAGYTF. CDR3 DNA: TGCAGTGCATCCGGGACAGGGGTGGCGGGCTACACCTTC.